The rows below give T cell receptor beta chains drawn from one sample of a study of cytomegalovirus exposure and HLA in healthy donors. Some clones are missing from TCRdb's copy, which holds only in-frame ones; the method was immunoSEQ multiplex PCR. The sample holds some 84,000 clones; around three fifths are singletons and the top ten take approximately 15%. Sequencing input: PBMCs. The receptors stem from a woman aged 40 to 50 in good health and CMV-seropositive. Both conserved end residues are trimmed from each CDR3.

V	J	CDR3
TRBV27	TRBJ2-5	ASRKGSGSGETQY
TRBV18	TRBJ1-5	ASSPFGGDQPQH
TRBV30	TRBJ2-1	AWRAPGVEGEQF
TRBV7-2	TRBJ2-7	ASSFLQGYEQY
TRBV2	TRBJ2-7	ASSDMSEQY
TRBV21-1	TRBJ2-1	ASSRQGSNEQF
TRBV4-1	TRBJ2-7	ASSQSAAQLYEQY
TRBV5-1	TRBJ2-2	ASSSRTGAGELF
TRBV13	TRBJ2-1	ASSLIGDNEQF
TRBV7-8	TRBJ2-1	ASSLALGGRENEQF
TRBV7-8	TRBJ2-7	ASSRPDRKIEQY
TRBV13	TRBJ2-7	ASSRQENYEQY
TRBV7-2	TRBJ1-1	ASSFDTANTEAF
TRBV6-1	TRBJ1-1	ASSEYPERGLNTEAF
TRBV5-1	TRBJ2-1	ASSEQGERSGF
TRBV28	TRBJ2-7	ASSRPGHSYEQY
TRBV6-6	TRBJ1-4	ASSLAATNEKLF
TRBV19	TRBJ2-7	ASTHDGTAPYEQY
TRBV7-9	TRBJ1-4	ASSFAGSNEKLF
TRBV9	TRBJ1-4	ASSVGQGAATNEKLF
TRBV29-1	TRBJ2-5	SVADRGSGETQY
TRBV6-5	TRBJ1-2	AFDMEGCGGYGYT
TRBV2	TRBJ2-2	ASKRLAGPTGELF
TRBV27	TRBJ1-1	ASSINSGENTEAF
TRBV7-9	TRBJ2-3	ASSLSIDTQY
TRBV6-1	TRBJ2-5	ASSRRDRVETQY
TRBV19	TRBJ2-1	ASSILAGGNEQF
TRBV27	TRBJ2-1	ASSLLSVAGEGEQF
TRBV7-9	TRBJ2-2	ASSLPQGSGTGELF
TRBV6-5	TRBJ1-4	ASSRQGRRVEKLF
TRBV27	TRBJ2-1	ASSAWTSLNEQF
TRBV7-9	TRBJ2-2	ASSRRQGPNTGELF
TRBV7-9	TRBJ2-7	ASSLGGRTGEFPYEQY
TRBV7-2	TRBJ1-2	ASSPGGAGGNGYT
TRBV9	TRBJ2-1	ASSGPRESEQF
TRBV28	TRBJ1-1	ASSLDRSSLNTEAF
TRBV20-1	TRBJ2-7	SALREYEQY
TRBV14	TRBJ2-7	ASSQSDRGTYEQY
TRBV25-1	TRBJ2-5	ASSEPGDVGTQY
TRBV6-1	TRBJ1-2	ASSEARGLGYGYT
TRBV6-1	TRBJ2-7	ASSETGGRSYEQY
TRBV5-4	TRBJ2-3	ASSLGLRQGLSTDTQY
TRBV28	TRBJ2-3	ASSRLAGTGDTQY